Listed here are 4 T cell receptor beta chains from one sample, sequenced in a study of T cells expressing NK-cell markers. TCRdb re-called the 5' RACE reads and shows each CDR3 protein once, DNA omitted. The table gives about 540,000 distinct CDR3 sequences; the top ten clones make up around 3.3% of it. The sequenced sample was blood T cells: a sorted CD56 or NKG2C T cell subset, CD4+ or CD8+ T cells, or bulk PBMC T cells (not recorded which). The receptors shown here come from a man aged 18 to 29 in good health.

This chain links TRBV28 with TRBJ2-1. The CDR3 length is 16 residues. Per germline, CDR1 MDHEN and CDR2 SYDVKM. CDR3 region: CASSLILGRVTNEQFF. Complete variable domain (other parts from reference TRBV28 and TRBJ2-1): DVKVTQSSRYLVKRTGEKVFLECVQDMDHENMFWYRQDPGLGLRLIYFSYDVKMKEKGDIPEGYSVSREKKERFSLILESASTNQTSMYLCASSLILGRVTNEQFFGPGTRLTVL.

The chain recombines TRBV5-1 with TRBJ1-1; lacking DNA, the TRBD1 call made by TCRdb goes unchecked. Germline V gene sequence: CDR1 SGHRS, CDR2 YFSETQ. The CDR3 length is 15 residues. CDR3 sequence reads: CASSLLDRGATEAFF.

The CDR3 sequence: CASSYSKLTTGELFF. The chain combines TRBV6-5 with TRBJ2-2. Germline V gives CDR1 MNHEY, CDR2 SVGAGI. The CDR3 extends over 15 amino acids.

The J gene is TRBJ2-1, the V gene TRBV7-8; lacking DNA, the TRBD2 call made by TCRdb goes unchecked. Germline V gene lookup returns CDR1 SGHVS and CDR2 FQNEAQ. The CDR3 is 19 amino acids. This chain's CDR3 is CASSLIVRTSGSLGNEQFF.